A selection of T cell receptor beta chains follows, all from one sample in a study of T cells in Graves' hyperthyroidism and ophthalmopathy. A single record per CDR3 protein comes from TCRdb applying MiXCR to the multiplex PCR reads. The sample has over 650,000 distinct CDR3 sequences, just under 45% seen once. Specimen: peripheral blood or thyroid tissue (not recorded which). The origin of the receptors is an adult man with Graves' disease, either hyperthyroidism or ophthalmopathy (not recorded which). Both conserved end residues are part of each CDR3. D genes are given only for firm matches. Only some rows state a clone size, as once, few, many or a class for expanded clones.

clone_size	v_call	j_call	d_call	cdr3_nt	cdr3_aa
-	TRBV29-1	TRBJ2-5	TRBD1	TGCAGCGTTCAGGCCGGGACAGTCCAAGAGACCCAGTACTTC	CSVQAGTVQETQYF
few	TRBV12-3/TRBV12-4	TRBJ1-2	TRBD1	TGTGCCAGCAGTCCCCGGGACAGGGTCGGTGGCTACACCTTC	CASSPRDRVGGYTF
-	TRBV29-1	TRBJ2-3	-	TGCAGCGTTGAGGAGGGCTCCACAGATACGCAGTATTTT	CSVEEGSTDTQYF
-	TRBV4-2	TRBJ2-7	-	TGTGCCAGCAGCCAAAGGCAGTACTACGAGCAGTACTTC	CASSQRQYYEQYF
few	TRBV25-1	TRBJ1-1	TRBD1	TGTGCCAGCAGCCCAGAGACAGGGATGAACACTGAAGCTTTCTTT	CASSPETGMNTEAFF
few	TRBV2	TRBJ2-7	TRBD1	TGTGCCAGCAGGGCCAGGACAGGAACTCCGAGCTCCTACGAGCAGTACTTC	CASRARTGTPSSYEQYF
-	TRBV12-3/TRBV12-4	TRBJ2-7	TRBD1	TGTGCCAGCAGTTTCTTTATTGGAGGACAGGGCCCAAAGGGCGAGCAGTACTTC	CASSFFIGGQGPKGEQYF
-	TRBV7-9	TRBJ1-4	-	TGTGCCAGCAGCCAAGTGAGGGGGGAAACTAATGAAAAACTGTTTTTT	CASSQVRGETNEKLFF
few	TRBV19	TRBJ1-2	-	TGTGCCAGTAGTATCGGGGGCAGTGGCTACACCTTC	CASSIGGSGYTF
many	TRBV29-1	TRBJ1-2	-	TGCAGCGTTGTTCGGGTAACCTATGGCTACACCTTC	CSVVRVTYGYTF
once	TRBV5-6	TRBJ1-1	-	TGTGCCAGCAGACCCTGGGGGGGGGACACTGAAGCTTTCTTT	CASRPWGGDTEAFF
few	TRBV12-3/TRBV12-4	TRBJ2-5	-	TGTGCCAGCAGCCGCTCGACAGGAGGCGCTGGGGCAGCGTACTTC	CASSRSTGGAGAAYF
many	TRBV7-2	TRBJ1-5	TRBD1	TGTGCCAGCAGCTTCGGACAGGGACGAGGTCAGCCCCAGCATTTT	CASSFGQGRGQPQHF
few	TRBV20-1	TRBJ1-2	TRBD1	TGCAGTGCTAGAGATCAGGGGGGTAACTATGGCTACACCTTC	CSARDQGGNYGYTF
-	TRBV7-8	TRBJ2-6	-	TGTGCCAGCAGCCAAGATCTCACTGGGGCCAACGTCCTGACTTTC	CASSQDLTGANVLTF
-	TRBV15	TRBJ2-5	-	TGTGCCACCAGCAGAGATCAGGCAGCGGGAGAGACCCAGTACTTC	CATSRDQAAGETQYF
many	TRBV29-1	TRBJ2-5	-	TGCAGCGTTGAGAGGGTGGGAGAGACCCAGTACTTC	CSVERVGETQYF
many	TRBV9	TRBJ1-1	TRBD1	TGTGCCAGCAGCGTAGCGGGACAGGGGTCTGAAGCTTTCTTT	CASSVAGQGSEAFF
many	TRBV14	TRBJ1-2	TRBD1	TGTGCCAGCAGCCAAGAGCCCGGGACAGGGTATGGCTACACCTTC	CASSQEPGTGYGYTF
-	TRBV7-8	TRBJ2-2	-	TGTGCCAGCAGCTTCACCAGGGTGGTCGGCGGGGAGCTGTTTTTT	CASSFTRVVGGELFF
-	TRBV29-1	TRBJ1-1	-	TGCAGCGTTGTTTTGTGGTCTTTGAACACTGAAGCTTTCTTT	CSVVLWSLNTEAFF
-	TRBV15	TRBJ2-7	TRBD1	TGTGCCACCAGCAGCTCGGACAGGACCTACGAGCAGTACTTC	CATSSSDRTYEQYF
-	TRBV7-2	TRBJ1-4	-	TGTGCCAGCAGCTTATCGCAGGGAGGGACTGAAAAACTGTTTTTT	CASSLSQGGTEKLFF
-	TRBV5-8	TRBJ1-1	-	TGTGCCAGCAGCCAAGTCGGAGACACTGAAGCTTTCTTT	CASSQVGDTEAFF
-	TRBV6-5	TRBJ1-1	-	TGTGCCAGCAAAGAGAGAGGGAACAGGAACACTGAAGCTTTCTTT	CASKERGNRNTEAFF
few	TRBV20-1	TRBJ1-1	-	TGCAGTGCTAGAGTAGGGGGATCCCACACTGAAGCTTTCTTT	CSARVGGSHTEAFF
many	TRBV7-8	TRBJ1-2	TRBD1	TGTGCCAGCAGCAGCTACTCGGACAGGGATGAAGGCTACACCTTC	CASSSYSDRDEGYTF
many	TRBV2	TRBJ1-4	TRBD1	TGTGCCAGCAGTAGACAGGGTAATGAAAAACTGTTTTTT	CASSRQGNEKLFF
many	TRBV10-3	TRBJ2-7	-	TGTGCCATCAGTGTTCAGTTTTCCCACGAGCAGTACTTC	CAISVQFSHEQYF
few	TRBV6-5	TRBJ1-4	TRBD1	TGTGCCAGCAGCAGGGACAGCATGGCGGGTGAAAAACTGTTTTTT	CASSRDSMAGEKLFF
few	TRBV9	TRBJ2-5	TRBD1	TGTGCCAGCAGCCCTGGACAGGGTTTAATGGAGACCCAGTACTTC	CASSPGQGLMETQYF
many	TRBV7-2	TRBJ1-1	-	TGTGCCAGCAGCTTAGCTAGAGGGGAAGCTTTCTTT	CASSLARGEAFF
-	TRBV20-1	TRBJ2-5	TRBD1	TGCAGTGCTAGTCCCCGGACAGGGAAAGAGACCCAGTACTTC	CSASPRTGKETQYF
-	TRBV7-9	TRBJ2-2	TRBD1	TGTGCCAGCAGCTCGGGACAGGGTTCTTCCGGGGAGCTGTTTTTT	CASSSGQGSSGELFF
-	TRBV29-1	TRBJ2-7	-	TGCAGCGGAGGGGCAGGAGGACGCGAGCAGTACTTC	CSGGAGGREQYF
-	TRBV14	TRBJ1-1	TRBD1	TGTGCCAGCAGCCAAGATCCGACAGGGGGGACTGAAGCTTTCTTT	CASSQDPTGGTEAFF
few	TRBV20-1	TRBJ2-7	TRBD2	TGCAGTGCTAGAGACCTAACCGAGGGACTACGGTCCTACGAGCAGTACTTC	CSARDLTEGLRSYEQYF
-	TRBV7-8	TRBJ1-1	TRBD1	TGTGCCAGCAGTCCGGGACAGGCGTCGAACACTGAAGCTTTCTTT	CASSPGQASNTEAFF
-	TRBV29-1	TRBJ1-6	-	TGCAGCTATACAGGGATCTCCTATAATTCACCCCTCCACTTT	CSYTGISYNSPLHF
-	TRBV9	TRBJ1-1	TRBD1	TGTGCCAGCAGCGTCGCGGACAGGGGGAACACTGAAGCTTTCTTT	CASSVADRGNTEAFF
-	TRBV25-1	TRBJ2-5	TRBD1	TGTGCCAGCAGTGAAAAGAGTGTGGACAGGGGGGTGTCCCAAGAGACCCAGTACTTC	CASSEKSVDRGVSQETQYF
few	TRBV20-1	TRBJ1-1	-	TGCAGTGCTAGTATTTCGGTGATGAACACTGAAGCTTTCTTT	CSASISVMNTEAFF
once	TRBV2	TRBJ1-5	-	TGTGCCAGCAGTTTATCCGGGCTACGTCAGCCCCAGCATTTT	CASSLSGLRQPQHF
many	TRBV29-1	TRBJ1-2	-	TGCAGCGTTGAAGAACGGCCGGCAGGGGCTCATGGCTACACCTTC	CSVEERPAGAHGYTF
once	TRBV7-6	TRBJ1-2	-	TGTGCCAGCAGCTTAGCAACAGACTATGGCCACACCTTC	CASSLATDYGHTF
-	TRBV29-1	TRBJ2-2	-	TGCAGCGCCAGCCCTACGAACACCGGGGAGCTGTTTTTT	CSASPTNTGELFF